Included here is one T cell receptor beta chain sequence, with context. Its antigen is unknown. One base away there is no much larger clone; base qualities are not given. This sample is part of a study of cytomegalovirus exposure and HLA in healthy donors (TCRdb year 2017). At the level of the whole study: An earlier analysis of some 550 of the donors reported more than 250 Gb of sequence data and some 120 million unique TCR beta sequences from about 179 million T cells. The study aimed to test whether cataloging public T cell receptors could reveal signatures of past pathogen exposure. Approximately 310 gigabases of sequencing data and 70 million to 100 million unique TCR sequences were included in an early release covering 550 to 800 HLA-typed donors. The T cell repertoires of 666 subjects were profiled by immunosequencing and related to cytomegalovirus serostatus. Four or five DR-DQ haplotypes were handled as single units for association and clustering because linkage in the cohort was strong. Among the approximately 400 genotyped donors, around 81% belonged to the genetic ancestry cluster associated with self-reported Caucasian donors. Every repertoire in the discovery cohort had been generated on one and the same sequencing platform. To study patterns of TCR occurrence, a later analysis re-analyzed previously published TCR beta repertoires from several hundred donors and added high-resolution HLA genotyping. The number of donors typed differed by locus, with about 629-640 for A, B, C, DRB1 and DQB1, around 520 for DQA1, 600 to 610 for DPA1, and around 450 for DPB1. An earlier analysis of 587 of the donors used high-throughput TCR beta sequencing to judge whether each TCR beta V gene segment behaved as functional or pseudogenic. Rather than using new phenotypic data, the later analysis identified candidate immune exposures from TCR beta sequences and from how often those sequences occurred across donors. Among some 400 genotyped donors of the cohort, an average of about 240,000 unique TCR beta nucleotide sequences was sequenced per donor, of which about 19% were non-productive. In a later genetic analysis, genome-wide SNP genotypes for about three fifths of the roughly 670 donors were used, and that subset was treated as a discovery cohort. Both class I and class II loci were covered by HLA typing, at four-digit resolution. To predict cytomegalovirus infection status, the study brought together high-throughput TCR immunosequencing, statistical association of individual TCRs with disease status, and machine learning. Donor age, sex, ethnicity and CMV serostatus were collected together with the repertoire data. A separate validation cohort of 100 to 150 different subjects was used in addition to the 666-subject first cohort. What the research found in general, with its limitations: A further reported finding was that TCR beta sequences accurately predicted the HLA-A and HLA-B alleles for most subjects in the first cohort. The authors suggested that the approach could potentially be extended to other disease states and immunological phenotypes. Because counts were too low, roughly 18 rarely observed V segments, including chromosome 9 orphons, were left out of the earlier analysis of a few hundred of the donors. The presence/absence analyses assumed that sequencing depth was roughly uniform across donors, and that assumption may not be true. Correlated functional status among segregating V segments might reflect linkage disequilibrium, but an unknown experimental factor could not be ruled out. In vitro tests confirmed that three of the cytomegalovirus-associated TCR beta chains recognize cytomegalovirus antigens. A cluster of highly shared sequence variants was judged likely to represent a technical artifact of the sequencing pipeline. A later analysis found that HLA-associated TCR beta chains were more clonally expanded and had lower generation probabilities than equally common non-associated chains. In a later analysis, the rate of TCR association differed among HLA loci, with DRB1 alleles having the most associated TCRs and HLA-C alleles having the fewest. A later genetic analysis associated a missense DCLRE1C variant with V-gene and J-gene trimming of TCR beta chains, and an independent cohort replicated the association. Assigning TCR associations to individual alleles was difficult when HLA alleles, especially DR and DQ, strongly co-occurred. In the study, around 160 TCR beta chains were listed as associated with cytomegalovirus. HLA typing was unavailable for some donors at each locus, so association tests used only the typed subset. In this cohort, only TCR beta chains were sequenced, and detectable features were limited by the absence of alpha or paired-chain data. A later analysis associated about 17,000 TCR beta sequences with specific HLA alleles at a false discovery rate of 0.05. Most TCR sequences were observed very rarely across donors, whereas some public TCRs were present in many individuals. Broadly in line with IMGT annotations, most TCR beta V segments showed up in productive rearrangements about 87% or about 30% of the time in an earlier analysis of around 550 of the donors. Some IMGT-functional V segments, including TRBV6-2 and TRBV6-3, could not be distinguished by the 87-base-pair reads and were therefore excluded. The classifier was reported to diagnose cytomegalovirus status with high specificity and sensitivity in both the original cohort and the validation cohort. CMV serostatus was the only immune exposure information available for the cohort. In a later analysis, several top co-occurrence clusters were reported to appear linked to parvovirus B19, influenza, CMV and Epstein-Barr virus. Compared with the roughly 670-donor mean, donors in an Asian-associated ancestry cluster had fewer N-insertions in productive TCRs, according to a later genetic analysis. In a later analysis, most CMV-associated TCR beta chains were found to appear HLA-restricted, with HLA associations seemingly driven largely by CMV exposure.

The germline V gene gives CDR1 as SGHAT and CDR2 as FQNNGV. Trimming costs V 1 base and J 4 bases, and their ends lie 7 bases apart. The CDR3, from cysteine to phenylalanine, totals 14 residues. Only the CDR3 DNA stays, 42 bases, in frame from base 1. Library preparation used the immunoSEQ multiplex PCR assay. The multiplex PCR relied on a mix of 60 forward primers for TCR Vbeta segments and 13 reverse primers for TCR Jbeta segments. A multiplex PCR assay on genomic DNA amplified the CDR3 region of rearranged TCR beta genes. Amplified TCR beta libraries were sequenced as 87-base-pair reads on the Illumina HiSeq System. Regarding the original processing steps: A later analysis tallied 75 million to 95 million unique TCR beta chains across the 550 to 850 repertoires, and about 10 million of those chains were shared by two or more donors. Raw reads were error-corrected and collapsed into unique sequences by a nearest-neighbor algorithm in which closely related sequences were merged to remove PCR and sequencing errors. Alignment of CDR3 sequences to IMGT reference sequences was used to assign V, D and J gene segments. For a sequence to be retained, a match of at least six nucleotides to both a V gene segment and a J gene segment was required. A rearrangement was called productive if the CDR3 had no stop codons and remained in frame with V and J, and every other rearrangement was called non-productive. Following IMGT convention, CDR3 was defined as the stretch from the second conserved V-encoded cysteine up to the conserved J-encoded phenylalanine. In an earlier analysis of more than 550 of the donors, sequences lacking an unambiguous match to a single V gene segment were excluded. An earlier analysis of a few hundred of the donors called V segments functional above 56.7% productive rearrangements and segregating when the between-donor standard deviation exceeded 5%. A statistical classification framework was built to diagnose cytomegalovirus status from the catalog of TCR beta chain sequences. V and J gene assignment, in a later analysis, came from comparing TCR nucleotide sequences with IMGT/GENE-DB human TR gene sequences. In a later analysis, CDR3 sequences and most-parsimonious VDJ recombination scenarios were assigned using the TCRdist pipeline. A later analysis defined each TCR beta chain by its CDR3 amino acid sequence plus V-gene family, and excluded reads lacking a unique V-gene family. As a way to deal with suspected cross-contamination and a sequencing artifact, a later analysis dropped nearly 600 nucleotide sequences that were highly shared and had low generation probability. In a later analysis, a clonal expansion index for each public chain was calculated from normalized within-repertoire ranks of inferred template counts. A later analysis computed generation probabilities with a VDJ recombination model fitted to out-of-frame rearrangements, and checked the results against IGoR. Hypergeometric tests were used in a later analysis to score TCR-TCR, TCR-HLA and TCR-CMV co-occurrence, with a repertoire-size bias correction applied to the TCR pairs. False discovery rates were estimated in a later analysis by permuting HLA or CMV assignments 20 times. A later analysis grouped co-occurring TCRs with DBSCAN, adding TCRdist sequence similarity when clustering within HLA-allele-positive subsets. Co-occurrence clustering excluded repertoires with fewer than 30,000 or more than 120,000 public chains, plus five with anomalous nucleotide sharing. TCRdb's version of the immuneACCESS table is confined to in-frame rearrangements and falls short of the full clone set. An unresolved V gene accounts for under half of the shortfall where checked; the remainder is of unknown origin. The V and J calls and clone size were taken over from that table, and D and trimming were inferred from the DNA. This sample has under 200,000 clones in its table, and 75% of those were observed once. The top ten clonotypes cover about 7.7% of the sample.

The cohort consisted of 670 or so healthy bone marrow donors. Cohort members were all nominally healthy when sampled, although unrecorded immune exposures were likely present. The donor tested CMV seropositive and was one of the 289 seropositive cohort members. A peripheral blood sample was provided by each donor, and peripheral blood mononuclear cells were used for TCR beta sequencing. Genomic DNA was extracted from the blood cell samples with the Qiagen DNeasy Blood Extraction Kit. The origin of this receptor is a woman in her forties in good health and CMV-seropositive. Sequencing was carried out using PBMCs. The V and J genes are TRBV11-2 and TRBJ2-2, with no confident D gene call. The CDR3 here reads CASSLVSVTGELFF. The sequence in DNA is TGTGCCAGCAGCTTAGTCTCGGTCACCGGGGAGCTGTTTTTT.